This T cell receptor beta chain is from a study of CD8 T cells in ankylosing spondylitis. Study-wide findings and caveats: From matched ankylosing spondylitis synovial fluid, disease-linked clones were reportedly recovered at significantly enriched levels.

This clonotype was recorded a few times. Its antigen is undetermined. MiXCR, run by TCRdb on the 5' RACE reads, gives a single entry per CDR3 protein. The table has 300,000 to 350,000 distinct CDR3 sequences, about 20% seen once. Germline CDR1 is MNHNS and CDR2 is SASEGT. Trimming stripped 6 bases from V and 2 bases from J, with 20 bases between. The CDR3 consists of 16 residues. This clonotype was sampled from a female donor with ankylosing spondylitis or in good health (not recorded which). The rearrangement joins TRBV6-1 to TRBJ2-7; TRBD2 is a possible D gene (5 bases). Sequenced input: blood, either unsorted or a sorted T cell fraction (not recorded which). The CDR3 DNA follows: TGTGCCAGCAGATCTATTCTAGCTGATAATCCCTACGAGCAGTACTTC. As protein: CASRSILADNPYEQYF.